The 27 T cell receptor beta chains listed next were all sequenced from one sample in a study of CD8 T cells in Susac syndrome. Random hexamers were used to reverse transcribe an amount of roughly 0.45 to 1 ug RNA. Each CDR3 protein is one row after TCRdb ran MiXCR on the immunoSEQ multiplex PCR reads. Found here are over 150,000 distinct CDR3 sequences, over 90% of them singletons; the top ten hold under 0.095%. The sequencing input was CD4+ T cells from PBMCs. The receptors here all came from a human donor with multiple sclerosis.

The J gene is TRBJ1-1, the V gene TRBV28; 7 positions agree with TRBD1. The CDR3 totals 15 residues. Germline V gene data show CDR1 as MDHEN and CDR2 as SYDVKM. V trimming: 6 bases; J trimming: 0 bases; junction bases outside the gene matches: 7. CDR3 nucleotides: TGTGCCAGCAGGGTGGGACAGAGTCTGAACACTGAAGCTTTCTTT. It yields the protein CASRVGQSLNTEAFF.

A few counts support this clonotype. The chain joins TRBV5-4 to TRBJ2-5; D unclear. Trimming shortened V by 1 base and J by 5 bases, and 6 bases separated the two germline ends. The CDR3 totals 12 residues. The V gene's germline CDR1 is SGHNT and CDR2 YYREEE (reference sequence). CDR3 in amino acids: CASSLKQETQYF. For the CDR3, the DNA is TGTGCCAGCAGCTTGAAGCAGGAGACCCAGTACTTC.

The chain has TRBV5-1 and TRBJ2-7; D gene uncertain. The germline V gene has CDR1 SGHRS and CDR2 YFSETQ. Trimming cost V 2 bases and J 5 bases, with 8 bases left between them. This CDR3 has 12 amino acids. The DNA for the CDR3 is TGCGCCAGCAGCTTACAGAGTAACGAGCAGTACTTC. This sequence encodes CASSLQSNEQYF.

V gene TRBV25-1 combines with J gene TRBJ1-2; 8 bases match TRBD1. The CDR3 contains 13 residues. The germline gives CDR1 MGHDK, CDR2 SYGVNS. The V gene end was trimmed by 3 bases and the J gene end by 8 bases; junction bases not matched to a gene: 5. The CDR3 DNA sequence: TGTGCCAGCAGTGAGCAGGGGGCGCGGGGCTACACCTTC. This gives the protein CASSEQGARGYTF.

The chain recombines TRBV4-2 with TRBJ1-5, with 8 bases fitting TRBD1. Trimming at V came to 2 bases and at J to 7 bases, leaving 7 bases not matched to a gene. Germline V CDR1 and CDR2: LGHNA, YNFKEQ. This CDR3 has 15 residues. CDR3 sequence reads: CASSQLGQGRQPQHF. The CDR3 DNA sequence: TGTGCCAGCAGCCAACTTGGACAGGGTCGACAGCCCCAGCATTTT.

The chain's CDR3 is CSALTVEYIQYF. The CDR3, as DNA: TGCAGTGCACTGACCGTCGAATACATTCAGTACTTC. The chain links TRBV20-1 to TRBJ2-4; D gene ambiguous. Germline V lookup: CDR1 DFQATT, CDR2 SNEGSKA (reference sequence). The CDR3 is 12 amino acids. Trimming cost V 6 bases and J 8 bases, with 14 bases left between them.

J is TRBJ2-3 and V is TRBV5-1; no clear D gene. V lost 0 bases and J lost 0, with 8 bases in between. From germline, CDR1 is SGHRS and CDR2 YFSETQ. This CDR3 is 15 amino acids long. This chain's CDR3 is CASSLEQPSTDTQYF. The CDR3, as DNA: TGCGCCAGCAGCTTGGAACAGCCGAGCACAGATACGCAGTATTTT. Drawing the rest from reference TRBV5-1 and TRBJ2-3, the complete variable domain is KAGVTQTPRYLIKTRGQQVTLSCSPISGHRSVSWYQQTPGQGLQFLFEYFSETQRNKGNFPGRFSGRQFSNSRSEMNVSTLELGDSALYLCASSLEQPSTDTQYFGPGTRLTVL.

The chain employs TRBV15 and TRBJ1-2; D remains unclear. Trimming removed 0 bases at V and 8 bases at J, with 7 bases between. This CDR3 has 12 amino acids. Germline values: CDR1 LNHNV, CDR2 YYDKDF (reference sequence). The CDR3 reads CATSRDQGGYTF. In DNA form, the CDR3 reads TGTGCCACCAGCAGAGATCAAGGGGGCTACACCTTC.

The chain joins TRBV27 to TRBJ2-5; tentative D call: TRBD2 (7 bases). CDR3 length: 14 residues. Germline CDR1 MNHEY, CDR2 SMNVEV (reference sequence). V was pared by 1 base and J by 5 bases, with 11 bases between. The CDR3 nucleotides are TGTGCCAGCAGTTTATGGGGGGGCCTTGAGACCCAGTACTTC. It is translated as CASSLWGGLETQYF.

This sequence joins TRBV29-1 and TRBJ2-7, with a possible D match to TRBD1 (6 bases). The CDR3 consists of 12 residues. Between the trimmed V and J ends, which lost 2 bases and 7 bases, there was a span of 12 bases. Per the germline V gene, CDR1 is SQVTM and CDR2 is ANQGSEA. CDR3 DNA sequence: TGCAGCGTTGAAAAACAGGGCGGGGAGCAGTACTTC. Translating gives CSVEKQGGEQYF.

CDR3 protein: CSARIPLAGLETQYF. CDR3 nucleotide sequence: TGCAGTGCTAGGATACCTTTAGCGGGACTAGAGACCCAGTACTTC. This chain uses TRBV20-1 with TRBJ2-5; 8 nucleotides align to TRBD2. Trimming cost V 3 bases and J 4 bases; bases outside gene matches: 10. The CDR3 loop spans 15 amino acids. Germline CDR1 is DFQATT and CDR2 is SNEGSKA (reference sequence).

This clonotype was picked up one time. The rearrangement joins TRBV29-1 to TRBJ2-7; maybe TRBD2 (5 bases). This CDR3 has 12 amino acids. Germline values: CDR1 SQVTM, CDR2 ANQGSEA. Trimming took off 5 bases at V and 6 bases at J, with 14 bases between the two ends. Written as DNA, the CDR3 is TGCAGCGTTCGGGAACAGCCCGGCGAGCAGTACTTC. Its translation is CSVREQPGEQYF.

The chain joins TRBV27 to TRBJ2-5, with D unresolved. Trimming took off 4 bases at V and 5 bases at J, with 17 bases between the two ends. Germline CDR1 reads MNHEY; CDR2 reads SMNVEV (reference sequence). The CDR3 extends over 15 amino acids. This CDR3 reads CASSSETPGRETQYF. CDR3 DNA: TGTGCCAGCAGTTCGGAGACCCCAGGCCGGGAGACCCAGTACTTC.

This clonotype was seen a handful of times. CDR3 coding DNA: TGTGCCAGCAGTCCAGTGGGCACAGATACGCAGTATTTT. It specifies CASSPVGTDTQYF. The chain combines TRBV6-5 with TRBJ2-3, with unresolved D. The germline V and J ends were trimmed by 5 bases and 1 base, with 7 bases remaining between them. This CDR3 is 13 amino acids long. The germline CDR1 and CDR2 sequences are MNHEY and SVGAGI.

This rearrangement joins TRBV7-2 to TRBJ2-3; no definite D call. Trimming took off 6 bases at V and 3 bases at J, with 16 bases between the two ends. The CDR3 consists of 15 residues. The germline CDR1 and CDR2 sequences are SGHTA and FQGNSA. CDR3: CASSDISVGTDTQYF. In DNA form, the CDR3 reads TGTGCCAGCAGTGATATAAGCGTCGGTACAGATACGCAGTATTTT.

The rearrangement uses TRBV30 and TRBJ1-2; 8 bases map to TRBD1. V dropped 1 base and J dropped 7; count of bases not matched to a gene: 5. Germline V gives CDR1 GTSNPN, CDR2 SVGIG (reference sequence). This CDR3 has 13 amino acids. The CDR3 region is CAWSAQTGAGYTF. CDR3 DNA: TGTGCCTGGAGTGCCCAGACAGGGGCTGGCTACACCTTC.

V and J are TRBV30 and TRBJ1-5; the D gene is possibly TRBD1 (5 bases). The CDR3 has 14 amino acids. Germline V CDR1 and CDR2: GTSNPN, SVGIG (reference sequence). The V gene lost 2 bases and the J gene lost 2 bases, with 10 bases spanning the gap. The CDR3 region has the DNA TGTGCCTGGAGTAATGGGGGAGGCAATCAGCCCCAGCATTTT. Its protein is CAWSNGGGNQPQHF.

This chain uses TRBV5-6 with TRBJ1-4; perhaps TRBD1 as D (5 bases). Germline-derived CDR1 and CDR2 are SGHDT and YYEEEE. V dropped 4 bases and J dropped 8 bases, with 12 bases sitting between them. The CDR3 sequence is 13 residues long. CDR3 residues: CASSTGTTEKLFF. CDR3 DNA: TGTGCCAGCAGCACCGGGACGACGGAAAAACTGTTTTTT.

The V gene is TRBV3-1, the J gene TRBJ2-1, with TRBD2 matching 8 bases. CDR3 size: 16 residues. CDR1 is LGHDT and CDR2 is YNNKEL in the germline V gene (reference sequence). The ends lost 4 bases at V and 1 base at J; junction bases unmatched: 6. The CDR3 loop reads CASSPSLAASYNEQFF. CDR3 DNA: TGTGCCAGCAGCCCCTCACTAGCGGCTTCCTACAATGAGCAGTTCTTC.

The chain is built from TRBV29-1 and TRBJ2-2; D gene uncertain. The V gene's germline CDR1 is SQVTM and CDR2 ANQGSEA. The CDR3 spans 14 residues. Trimming removed 2 bases from V and 4 bases from J, with 11 bases in between. DNA for the CDR3: TGCAGCGTTGAATTGGGCACAAGCACCGGGGAGCTGTTTTTT. Amino acids: CSVELGTSTGELFF.

The chain recombines TRBV20-1 with TRBJ2-7; TRBD2 aligns across 10 bases. The V gene end was trimmed by 5 bases and the J gene end by 0 bases; junction bases not matched to a gene: 7. The CDR3 sequence is 15 residues long. CDR1 is DFQATT and CDR2 is SNEGSKA in the germline V gene (reference sequence). The CDR3 reads CSAPLAGAGSYEQYF. CDR3 sequence (DNA): TGCAGTGCTCCTCTAGCGGGAGCCGGCTCCTACGAGCAGTACTTC.

The chain links TRBV6-5 to TRBJ1-2; D is ambiguous. Germline CDR1 reads MNHEY; CDR2 reads SVGAGI. The CDR3 is 17 residues long. V was cut by 0 bases and J by 0 bases, with 14 bases left in between. CDR3 sequence (DNA): TGTGCCAGCAGTTACTCGAGTAGGTTAGGTTCTAACTATGGCTACACCTTC. It codes for CASSYSSRLGSNYGYTF.

V usage is TRBV20-1 and J usage is TRBJ1-3; 10 bases agree with TRBD1. The CDR3 contains 17 residues. From germline, CDR1 is DFQATT and CDR2 SNEGSKA (reference sequence). The V segment lost 2 bases and the J segment 0 bases; nucleotides outside the gene matches: 7. CDR3 in amino acids: CSARFRDRGVSGNTIYF. The CDR3 nucleotides read TGCAGTGCTAGATTCCGGGACAGGGGAGTCTCTGGAAACACCATATATTTT.

This clonotype appeared a few times. V is TRBV24-1 and J is TRBJ2-1; a possible D gene is TRBD1 (6 bases). V lost 5 bases to trimming and J lost 6 bases, with 10 bases between them. The CDR3 extends over 13 amino acids. Germline assignment: CDR1 KGHDR and CDR2 SFDVKD. DNA for the CDR3: TGTGCCACCAGTGGCCCACAGGGCAATGAGCAGTTCTTC. It specifies CATSGPQGNEQFF.

The chain recombines TRBV29-1 with TRBJ1-4, with D possibly TRBD1 on 6 matching bases. Germline CDR1 SQVTM, CDR2 ANQGSEA. Trimming removed 6 bases from V and 8 bases from J, with 22 bases in between. CDR3 size: 15 residues. The CDR3 DNA follows: TGCAGCGTCTACCCTTCCGACAGGACTGGGGAAAAACTGTTTTTT. This codes for CSVYPSDRTGEKLFF.

This chain joins TRBV3-1 and TRBJ2-7; TRBD1 matches 11 bases. V was clipped by 4 bases and J by 12 bases; unmatched bases: 8. Germline assignment: CDR1 LGHDT and CDR2 YNNKEL (reference sequence). CDR3 length: 13 residues. In DNA, the CDR3 is TGTGCCAGCAGCCCTACCGGGACAGGGGGGACGTACTTC. Protein product: CASSPTGTGGTYF.

J is TRBJ2-1 and V is TRBV19; 11 bases align to TRBD1. This CDR3 spans 16 amino acids. From germline, CDR1 is LNHDA and CDR2 SQIVND (reference sequence). V shed 0 bases and J 14 bases; nucleotides not matched to a gene: 12. The DNA of the CDR3 is TGTGCCAGTAGTATAGATATGCCGGGACAGGGGGACGCGAAGTTCTTC. Its protein is CASSIDMPGQGDAKFF.